The sequence of this T cell receptor beta chain was determined in a study of monozygotic twins with inflammatory bowel disease. Study observations and caveats: IBD patients carried less diverse TCRbeta repertoires (inverse Simpson) than healthy co-twins.

As concerns this clonotype: Its antigen is not known.

This CDR3 contains 14 residues. From 3500 ng of total RNA, each TCR library was prepared. Via template switching, UMIs carrying a 6-nucleotide sample barcode were introduced. TCRdb reprocessed the 5' RACE reads; each CDR3 protein has one entry and no DNA is given. This table lists 300,000 to 400,000 distinct CDR3 sequences. Whole blood that had not undergone T cell sorting provided the isolated total RNA. The sequencing sample was made of blood. This receptor was identified in a human donor with ulcerative colitis or Crohn's disease, or a healthy co-twin of an affected twin (not recorded which). V is TRBV12-3 or TRBV12-4 and J is TRBJ1-2; TCRdb's D call of TRBD1 is untestable without DNA. The CDR3 sequence is CASSYGAVGYGYTF.